This TCR beta chain was profiled in a study of Graves' ophthalmopathy and Graves' hyperthyroidism. Study results and caveats: In blood appeared most of the expanded thyroid clonotypes whose frequency exceeded 0.001.

V was cut by 0 bases and J by 0 bases, with 8 bases left in between. The CDR3 runs 15 residues. Germline CDR1 reads DFQATT; CDR2 reads SNEGSKA (reference sequence). Of note for this clonotype: The antigen is not known.

Hyperthyroidism was considered stable when no ophthalmopathy appeared within 18 months of follow-up. Hyperthyroidism patients, all newly diagnosed, had under 2 months' duration and ages of 18 to 65. Uncontrolled infections, other autoimmune diseases, pregnancy or lactation barred patients from enrollment. Amplification of the TCR beta CDR3 regions used RNA transcripts (as template). Scientists carried out first-round RT-PCR using HTBI primers and then a second-round multiplex PCR. TCRdb re-called the multiplex PCR reads with MiXCR, one entry per CDR3 protein. The top ten clones hold around 3.1% of a sample with a few hundred thousand distinct CDR3 sequences, more than 20% of them seen once.

The sequence derives from a woman aged 18-30 years with stable Graves' hyperthyroidism. Sequences were obtained from peripheral blood. V gene TRBV20-1 combines with J gene TRBJ2-2, with D possibly TRBD2 on 6 matching bases. The DNA for the CDR3 is TGCAGTGCTAGAGATAGCGGCTCGAACACCGGGGAGCTGTTTTTT. It specifies CSARDSGSNTGELFF.